The entry below gives a single T cell receptor (beta chain) sequence along with its context. This probably arose from a read error, given a far larger clone one base away. The CDR3 has 13 amino acids. Germline CDR1 SGHTS, CDR2 YDEGEE. Trimming removed 0 bases from V and 9 bases from J, with 10 bases in between. The data belong to a study of low-dose radiotherapy and immunotherapy resistance in tumors. In the study overall: Participants in Cohort 1 were administered 0.5 Gy per fraction at 2-week intervals, to a cumulative dose of 6.5 Gy.

Gene-specific TRAV and TRBV primers were used for first-strand cDNA, covering alpha and beta chains. A constant-region primer paired with the V-primer adapter amplified TCRs over about 20 PCR cycles. Via MiXCR, TCRdb re-called the reads, giving one row per CDR3 protein. The sample lists some 94,000 distinct CDR3 sequences, roughly 20% occurring once. Time point defined: after trial treatment. Treatment denoted: LDRT plus nivolumab, ipilimumab, low-dose cyclophosphamide and aspirin (RACIN trial). Donors were administered nivolumab, ipilimumab, aspirin and low-dose cyclophosphamide, together with low-dose radiotherapy. Those eligible were patients bearing advanced solid tumors lacking tumor-infiltrating lymphocytes.

This TCR was recovered from a female donor with ovarian cancer. The chain links TRBV5-8 to TRBJ2-1; no reliable D call. The material was PBMCs, obtained after low-dose radiotherapy plus immunotherapy. The CDR3 is CASSLATYGEQFF. CDR3 DNA: TGTGCCAGCAGCTTGGCGACCTACGGTGAGCAGTTCTTC.